These T cell receptor beta chains were read from a single sample in a study of identical twins. TCRdb re-called the 5' RACE reads through MiXCR, storing one row per CDR3 protein. Of 300,000 to 350,000 distinct CDR3 sequences detected, roughly 12% appear once; the ten largest clones hold 7.2%. The data also belong to a second study, concerning yellow fever vaccine responses in identical twins.

Sequenced sample: CD8+ T cells sorted from blood. These receptors were taken from a woman aged 18-29 years in good health. CDR3s include the opening cysteine and the closing phenylalanine or tryptophan. D genes are given only for firm matches. Expanded clones get a size class; other rows say once, few or many, or leave the size out.

v_gene	d_gene	j_gene	abundance	CDR3aa	CDR3nt
TRBV6-1	TRBD2	TRBJ2-3	NA	CASSNSGGAADTQYF	TGTGCCAGCAGTAATAGCGGGGGGGCCGCGGATACGCAGTATTTT
TRBV15	TRBD2	TRBJ2-7	few	CATSRDTFSGTYEQYF	TGTGCCACCAGCAGAGACACCTTTAGCGGGACCTACGAGCAGTACTTC
TRBV6-2/TRBV6-3	NA	TRBJ1-1	NA	CASSRVEGVEAFF	TGTGCCAGCAGCAGGGTGGAGGGTGTTGAAGCTTTCTTT
TRBV7-3	NA	TRBJ2-2	many	CASSPAKTGELFF	TGTGCCAGCAGCCCCGCTAAGACCGGGGAGCTGTTTTTT
TRBV9	NA	TRBJ1-1	NA	CASSPQRGAFF	TGTGCCAGCAGCCCCCAGAGGGGGGCTTTCTTT
TRBV10-2	TRBD2	TRBJ2-1	few	CASSDILAGSSYNEQFF	TGCGCCAGCAGTGACATACTAGCGGGGAGCTCCTACAATGAGCAGTTCTTC
TRBV14	TRBD2	TRBJ2-1	NA	CASSQKGLAGTEQFF	TGTGCCAGCAGCCAGAAAGGACTAGCGGGGACCGAGCAGTTCTTC
TRBV2	TRBD2	TRBJ2-1	NA	CACCLGTSGGQSYNEQFF	TGTGCCTGCTGTTTGGGGACTAGCGGGGGGCAGTCCTACAATGAGCAGTTCTTC
TRBV2	NA	TRBJ2-1	NA	CASTSSHPSYNEQFF	TGTGCCAGCACGAGTAGCCACCCATCTTACAATGAGCAGTTCTTC
TRBV4-1	NA	TRBJ1-1	few	CASSQVVAGGYNTEAFF	TGCGCCAGCAGCCAAGTCGTAGCGGGGGGCTATAACACTGAAGCTTTCTTT
TRBV11-2	TRBD1	TRBJ1-1	many	CASSIRQGILIEAFF	TGTGCCAGCAGCATTCGACAGGGGATCCTGATTGAAGCCTTCTTT
TRBV20-1	NA	TRBJ2-7	NA	CSAASRDFYEQYF	TGCAGTGCCGCGTCCCGGGACTTTTACGAGCAGTACTTC
TRBV20-1	NA	TRBJ1-4	NA	CSAQRWRANEKLFF	TGCAGTGCCCAAAGGTGGCGGGCTAATGAAAAACTGTTTTTT
TRBV6-5	TRBD1	TRBJ1-1	few	CASSYGTGTGVNTEAFF	TGTGCCAGCAGTTACGGAACCGGGACAGGGGTGAACACTGAAGCTTTCTTT
TRBV3-1	NA	TRBJ1-1	many	CASSHGTEAFF	TGTGCCAGCAGCCATGGGACTGAAGCTTTCTTT
TRBV5-8	NA	TRBJ1-4	NA	CASSLNTDEKLFF	TGTGCCAGCAGCTTAAATACAGACGAAAAACTGTTTTTT
TRBV4-1	NA	TRBJ2-7	many	CASSQVLGTYEQYF	TGCGCCAGCAGCCAAGTTCTCGGGACCTACGAGCAGTACTTC
TRBV5-1	NA	TRBJ2-7	many	CASSFRLRDYEQYF	TGCGCCAGCAGCTTCAGGCTCCGAGACTACGAGCAGTACTTC
TRBV7-9	TRBD2	TRBJ2-1	NA	CASDTPAGGPVEQFF	TGTGCCAGCGATACGCCAGCGGGAGGGCCTGTTGAGCAGTTCTTC
TRBV29-1	NA	TRBJ2-5	NA	CSVEDPAGLETQYF	TGCAGCGTTGAAGATCCGGCCGGGTTAGAGACCCAGTACTTC
TRBV6-5	NA	TRBJ2-7	NA	CASSTDRSYEQYF	TGTGCCAGCAGTACCGACAGATCCTACGAGCAGTACTTC
TRBV5-6	NA	TRBJ2-7	many	CASGWTQSYEQYF	TGTGCCAGCGGCTGGACACAATCCTACGAGCAGTACTTC
TRBV18	TRBD1	TRBJ2-1	NA	CASSPPDRVEQFF	TGTGCCAGCTCACCACCGGACAGGGTTGAGCAGTTCTTC
TRBV7-3	NA	TRBJ2-1	few	CASSQWVGSLYDEQFF	TGTGCCAGCAGCCAATGGGTAGGCTCCCTCTATGATGAGCAGTTCTTC
TRBV14	TRBD2	TRBJ2-1	NA	CASSQDRLAGDNEQFF	TGTGCCAGCAGCCAAGATAGACTAGCGGGAGACAATGAGCAGTTCTTC
TRBV24-1	NA	TRBJ2-3	few	CATSDLLRLPHSTDTQYF	TGTGCCACCAGTGATTTGCTGAGGCTACCTCATAGCACAGATACGCAGTATTTT
TRBV12-5	NA	TRBJ2-3	NA	CASGLTGVGTDTQYF	TGTGCTAGTGGTTTGACGGGAGTGGGGACAGATACGCAGTATTTT
TRBV28	NA	TRBJ1-4	few	CASSLGGPYLSGVFF	TGTGCCAGCAGTTTAGGGGGACCTTACCTTTCTGGGGTGTTTTTT
TRBV28	TRBD1	TRBJ1-2	few	CASSTTLTGGYGYTF	TGTGCCAGCAGTACAACCCTGACAGGGGGCTATGGCTACACCTTC
TRBV4-1	NA	TRBJ2-2	NA	CASSQKGCASCGGELFF	TGCGCCAGCAGCCAAAAGGGTTGTGCTAGCTGTGGCGGGGAGCTGTTTTTT
TRBV14	TRBD2	TRBJ2-1	few	CASSQILANEQFF	TGTGCCAGCAGCCAAATACTAGCGAATGAGCAGTTCTTC
TRBV28	NA	TRBJ2-7	few	CATEAPGEQYF	TGTGCCACGGAGGCCCCGGGAGAGCAGTACTTC
TRBV4-2	NA	TRBJ2-2	many	CASSQTRASASTGELFF	TGTGCCAGCAGCCAGACCCGGGCTAGCGCTTCCACCGGGGAGCTGTTTTTT
TRBV20-1	NA	TRBJ2-3	few	CSARDFRLSTDTQYF	TGCAGTGCTAGAGATTTTCGACTTTCCACAGATACGCAGTATTTT
TRBV11-2	TRBD2	TRBJ2-3	many	CASSSPSLAVTTDTQYF	TGTGCCAGCAGCTCCCCGTCCCTAGCGGTGACAACAGATACGCAGTATTTT
TRBV6-1	NA	TRBJ2-6	few	CASRTAVGRGANVLTF	TGTGCCAGCAGGACCGCGGTGGGGCGTGGGGCCAACGTCCTGACTTTC
TRBV7-9	TRBD1	TRBJ2-5	many	CASSLEDREKTQYF	TGTGCCAGCAGCTTAGAAGACAGGGAAAAGACCCAGTACTTC
TRBV13	NA	TRBJ2-3	few	CASSLQQFGGSDTQYF	TGTGCCAGCAGCCTTCAGCAATTTGGGGGGTCCGATACGCAGTATTTT
TRBV29-1	NA	TRBJ2-5	few	CSVEEVTGGTQYF	TGCAGCGTTGAAGAGGTGACAGGAGGGACCCAGTACTTC
TRBV28	TRBD1	TRBJ2-5	many	CASSSPGQGLETQYF	TGTGCCAGCAGCAGCCCGGGACAGGGATTGGAGACCCAGTACTTC
TRBV6-5	NA	TRBJ2-4	NA	CASSYDGQLAKNIQYF	TGTGCCAGCAGTTACGACGGACAGCTAGCCAAAAACATTCAGTACTTC
TRBV13	NA	TRBJ2-2	few	CASSLSLAYSGELFF	TGTGCCAGCAGCCTCAGTCTAGCGTACAGTGGGGAGCTGTTTTTT
TRBV5-6	TRBD1	TRBJ2-1	NA	CASSLGGQGLTTEQFF	TGTGCCAGCAGCTTGGGGGGACAGGGCCTAACAACTGAGCAGTTCTTC
TRBV7-9	TRBD2	TRBJ2-3	NA	CASSSAGGSADTQYF	TGTGCCAGCAGCTCAGCGGGGGGGTCCGCAGATACGCAGTATTTT
TRBV7-8	NA	TRBJ2-1	many	CASSLGHGYYNEQFF	TGTGCCAGCAGCCTCGGGCACGGATACTACAATGAGCAGTTCTTC
TRBV6-5	TRBD2	TRBJ2-1	NA	CASSSGLAGLNEQFF	TGTGCCAGCAGTTCCGGACTAGCGGGACTGAATGAGCAGTTCTTC
TRBV12-3/TRBV12-4	NA	TRBJ2-7	NA	CASSLGHFYEQYF	TGTGCCAGCAGTTTAGGACACTTCTACGAGCAGTACTTC
TRBV4-1	TRBD2	TRBJ2-7	few	CASSQGLAGVDVRYEQYF	TGCGCCAGCAGCCAAGGGCTAGCGGGAGTCGATGTTCGTTACGAGCAGTACTTC
TRBV28	NA	TRBJ2-7	NA	CASSSHRGRPSYEQYF	TGTGCCAGCAGCAGCCATCGGGGGAGACCCTCCTACGAGCAGTACTTC
TRBV5-1	TRBD1	TRBJ1-4	few	CASSEGTGGFEKLFF	TGCGCCAGCAGCGAAGGGACAGGGGGATTTGAAAAACTGTTTTTT
TRBV21-1	NA	TRBJ2-4	once	CANSTKDRGQNIQYF	TGTGCCAACAGCACAAAGGACAGGGGGCAAAACATTCAGTACTTC
TRBV4-2	TRBD1	TRBJ1-4	NA	CASSHPDRGGEKLFF	TGTGCCAGCAGCCACCCCGACAGGGGCGGCGAAAAACTGTTTTTT